This TCR beta chain was obtained from a study of blood T cell repertoires in COVID-19. Study-level information: Donors in the United States, Italy and Spain gave samples during acute or convalescent COVID-19. PBMCs, B-cell-depleted T cells, or T cells provided the cDNA or gDNA that made up the material.

In the authors' methods: Amplification of reference gene primers provided the estimated nucleated cell counts. Assay used: immunoSEQ multiplex PCR; TCRdb lists only in-frame clones, some missing. D and trimming were read from the DNA, whereas the V and J calls and clone size are those reported in that table. Among 130,000 or so clones listed, roughly 91% were seen once. The clonotype originates from a human donor in a cohort sampled during active COVID-19. Source material: peripheral blood.

The CDR3 here is CASSGSLSGPENTGELFF. CDR3 in DNA: TGCGCCAGCAGTGGATCCCTGTCAGGGCCGGAAAACACCGGGGAGCTGTTTTTT. The V call is TRBV10-1, the J call TRBJ2-2, with a weak D call TRBD1 (5 bases). The ends were cut back, 4 bases at V and 2 bases at J, with 20 bases in the middle. The CDR3 is 18 residues long. The germline V gene has CDR1 WNHNN and CDR2 SYGVQD (reference sequence).